What follows are 8 T cell receptor beta chains derived from one specimen sequenced in a study of cytomegalovirus exposure and HLA in healthy donors. It was with 60 Vbeta and 13 Jbeta primers that the PCR ran. Only in-frame clones appear in the TCRdb table, and some are missing; sequencing was by immunoSEQ multiplex PCR. The sample gives roughly 100,000 clones, around 80% of which show up once; around 10% is in the top ten. What was sequenced was PBMCs. Receptors were obtained from a woman between 18 and 30 years old in good health and CMV-seropositive.

The chain links TRBV4-3 to TRBJ2-1; TRBD2 matches at 9 bases. CDR1 and CDR2 from the germline V gene are LGHNA and YSLEER. J gave up 4 bases and V 3 bases, and 16 bases lay outside the gene matches. The CDR3 is made up of 19 amino acids. The CDR3 DNA is TGCGCCAGCAGCCACCCCAAGGGCCAAAGCGGGAGGTCTTACAATGAGCAGTTCTTC. Residues: CASSHPKGQSGRSYNEQFF.

The gene calls are TRBV9 and TRBJ1-5, with D unclear. This CDR3 region has 16 residues. Germline CDR1 reads SGDLS; CDR2 reads YYNGEE. V was trimmed by 4 bases and J by 5 bases, leaving 19 bases between them. CDR3 sequence reads: CASSTWWAGRDQPQHF. In nucleotides, the CDR3 is TGTGCCAGCAGCACCTGGTGGGCGGGTCGAGATCAGCCCCAGCATTTT.

The rearrangement uses TRBV5-8 and TRBJ2-4; 7 bases map to TRBD2. The CDR3 extends over 17 amino acids. The ends lost 0 bases at V and 7 bases at J; junction bases unmatched: 13. Germline V CDR1 and CDR2: SGHTS, YDEGEE. The CDR3 spells CASSLAQTSLLRNIQYF. The CDR3 DNA reads as TGTGCCAGCAGCTTGGCCCAGACTAGCCTTTTGAGGAACATTCAGTACTTC.

This clone is a singleton in its sample. This sequence joins TRBV2 and TRBJ2-7; tentative D call: TRBD1 (6 bases). The germline V gene has CDR1 SNHLY and CDR2 FYNNEI. The CDR3 is 14 amino acids. V dropped 6 bases and J dropped 6 bases, with 18 bases sitting between them. Here the CDR3 reads CASRTGRFLGEQYF. In nucleotides, the CDR3 is TGTGCCAGCAGAACAGGGAGATTTCTAGGCGAGCAGTACTTC.

This clone was counted between two and nine times. The identical CDR3 is also encoded by other nucleotide sequences in the sample. The chain carries TRBV27 and TRBJ2-7; TRBD1 aligns across 9 bases. The germline CDR1 and CDR2 sequences are MNHEY and SMNVEV (reference sequence). CDR3 size: 15 residues. The V and J ends lost 4 bases and 7 bases, in that order; junction bases with no gene match: 11. This CDR3 is CASSSGQGGSWEQYF. The CDR3, as DNA: TGTGCCAGCAGTTCGGGACAGGGAGGGTCGTGGGAGCAGTACTTC.

V gene TRBV19 combines with J gene TRBJ1-3; no reliable D call. Germline CDR1 LNHDA, CDR2 SQIVND (reference sequence). The CDR3 contains 13 residues. Trimming took off 3 bases at V and 4 bases at J, with 7 bases between the two ends. CDR3 in amino acids: CASSIGLGNTIYF. The CDR3 nucleotides are TGTGCCAGTAGTATTGGCCTGGGAAACACCATATATTTT.

The V call is TRBV7-9, the J call TRBJ2-5; maybe TRBD2 (6 bases). V dropped 5 bases and J dropped 1 base, with 20 bases sitting between them. The germline gives CDR1 SEHNR, CDR2 FQNEAQ (reference sequence). CDR3 length equals 17 residues. CDR3 DNA sequence: TGTGCCAGCAGCCCCCCGGGGGTAACCAGGGCCCAAGAGACCCAGTACTTC. This sequence encodes CASSPPGVTRAQETQYF. Together with reference TRBV7-9 and TRBJ2-5, the CDR3 gives the full variable domain: DTGVSQNPRHKITKRGQNVTFRCDPISEHNRLYWYRQTLGQGPEFLTYFQNEAQLEKSRLLSDRFSAERPKGSFSTLEIQRTEQGDSAMYLCASSPPGVTRAQETQYFGPGTRLLVL.

The CDR3 is CASNNSGTRTDTQYF. The CDR3 DNA reads TGTGCCAGCAACAATTCCGGGACTAGGACAGATACGCAGTATTTT. The chain has TRBV7-7 and TRBJ2-3, with 8 bases that match TRBD2. From germline, CDR1 is SSHAT and CDR2 FNYEAQ (reference sequence). V lost 7 bases, J lost 3 bases, and 9 bases stayed unmatched. The CDR3 length is 15 residues.